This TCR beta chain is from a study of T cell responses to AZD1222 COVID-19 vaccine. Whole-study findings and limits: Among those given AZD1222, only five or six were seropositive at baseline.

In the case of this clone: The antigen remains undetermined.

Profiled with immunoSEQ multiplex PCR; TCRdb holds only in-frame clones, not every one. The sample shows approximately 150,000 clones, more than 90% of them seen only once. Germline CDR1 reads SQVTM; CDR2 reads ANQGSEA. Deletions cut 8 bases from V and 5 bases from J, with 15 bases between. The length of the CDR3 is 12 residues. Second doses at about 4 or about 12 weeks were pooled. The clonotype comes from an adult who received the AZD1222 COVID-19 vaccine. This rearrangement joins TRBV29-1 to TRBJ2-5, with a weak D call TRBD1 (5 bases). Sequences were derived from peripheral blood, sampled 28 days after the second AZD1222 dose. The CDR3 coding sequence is TGCAGCATCAAGACAGAAGTGGAGACCCAGTACTTC. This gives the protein CSIKTEVETQYF.